The rows below give T cell receptor beta chains drawn from one sample of a study of blood T cell repertoires in COVID-19. Generated by immunoSEQ multiplex PCR, the TCRdb table keeps only in-frame clones and is missing some. Of 110,000 to 150,000 clones listed, 79% are singletons. Sequencing was carried out using peripheral blood. These receptors all stem from a man aged 45-60 years with active or convalescent COVID-19. Each CDR3 is given with its conserved first and last residue. The D gene is left open where the match is weak. Expanded clones get a size class; other rows say once, few or many, or leave the size out.

d_call,clone_size,j_call,v_call,cdr3_nt,cdr3_aa
.,.,TRBJ1-5,TRBV19,TGTGCCAGTAAAGAAGAGGGAGGGGAGAATCAGCCCCAGCATTTT,CASKEEGGENQPQHF
TRBD2,once,TRBJ2-5,TRBV10-3,TGTGCCATCGGAATAGCGGGAGCTGAGGAGACCCAGTACTTC,CAIGIAGAEETQYF
.,few,TRBJ1-2,TRBV30,TGTGCCTTCGACTACTCGGGGGTCTTCTTCGGCTACACCTTC,CAFDYSGVFFGYTF
TRBD1,.,TRBJ1-5,TRBV2,TGTGCCAGTAACAGGGGACCGGGCAATCAGCCCCAGCATTTT,CASNRGPGNQPQHF
.,many,TRBJ2-1,TRBV7-3,TGTGCCAGCAGCTTACTCGGGGGGCGCCAGTATGAGCAGTTCTTC,CASSLLGGRQYEQFF
TRBD1,.,TRBJ1-3,TRBV7-7,TGTGCCAGCAGCTTAGAGGACAGGGCAGGAAACACCATATATTTT,CASSLEDRAGNTIYF
TRBD2,few,TRBJ2-5,TRBV18,TGTGCCAGCTCAGCTTACCGGGCTAACCCGAGGTCTAATAGCGGGAGGAATCCCCAAGAGACCCAGTACTTC,CASSAYRANPRSNSGRNPQETQYF
.,.,TRBJ2-1,TRBV6-2/TRBV6-3,TGTGCCAGCAGTTACACAGGAGTTAACAATGAGCAGTTCTTC,CASSYTGVNNEQFF
.,.,TRBJ2-2,TRBV24-1,TGTGCCACCGCAGAGCGTGGCACCGGGGAGCTGTTTTTT,CATAERGTGELFF
TRBD1,.,TRBJ1-5,TRBV12-5,TGTGCTAGTGGTTCGGGGACAGGTCTAAATCAGCCCCAGCATTTT,CASGSGTGLNQPQHF
.,few,TRBJ1-2,TRBV11-2,TGTGCCAGCAGCCCGGGACTCGGTTACACCTTC,CASSPGLGYTF
.,.,TRBJ2-7,TRBV30,TGTGCCTGGAGCGCTTACTCCGGGACATACGTTACCTACGAGCAGTACTTC,CAWSAYSGTYVTYEQYF
TRBD1,few,TRBJ1-6,TRBV28,TGTGCCAGCAGTCCCACAGGGGCAAGCTCCTATAATTCACCCCTCCACTTT,CASSPTGASSYNSPLHF
.,few,TRBJ1-5,TRBV6-8,TGTGCCAGCAGTTACCAGGCAGGGTGGGGTCAGCCCCAGCATTTT,CASSYQAGWGQPQHF
TRBD1,.,TRBJ1-5,TRBV7-9,TGTGCCAGCAGCCCTGACAGGGCCTGGCCCCAGCATTTT,CASSPDRAWPQHF
TRBD2,.,TRBJ2-1,TRBV27,TGTGCCAGCAGTTTCTCGCTAGCGGGCTACAATGAGCAGTTCTTC,CASSFSLAGYNEQFF
.,.,TRBJ2-6,TRBV3-1/TRBV3-2,TGTGCCAGCAGCCCCGACCCGCCAGGGGCCTTCTCTGGGGCCAACGTCCTGACTTTC,CASSPDPPGAFSGANVLTF
.,.,TRBJ2-2,TRBV3-1/TRBV3-2,TGTGCCAGCAGCCCTTCCGGCACCGGGGAGCTGTTTTTT,CASSPSGTGELFF
.,.,TRBJ2-5,TRBV11-3,TGTGCCAGCAGCTCAGGGGAGGAGACCCAGTACTTC,CASSSGEETQYF
.,.,TRBJ2-2,TRBV24-1,TGTGCCACCAGTGACACAGGAAAGGGATCCGGGGAGCTGTTTTTT,CATSDTGKGSGELFF
TRBD2,.,TRBJ2-5,TRBV28,TGTGCCAGCAGTTTACTAGCGGGCCAAGAGACCCAGTACTTC,CASSLLAGQETQYF
TRBD2,.,TRBJ2-7,TRBV7-8,TGTGCCAGCAGCCCCGGACTAGAGGGCTACGAGCAGTACTTC,CASSPGLEGYEQYF
TRBD2,.,TRBJ2-7,TRBV7-9,TGTGCCAGCAGCTCCCGACTAGCGGGACCCTCCTACGAGCAGTACTTC,CASSSRLAGPSYEQYF
.,.,TRBJ1-3,TRBV7-3,TGTGCCACCCGGACAGACAAGACTTCGCTATCGGGAAACACCATATATTTT,CATRTDKTSLSGNTIYF
.,.,TRBJ1-3,TRBV6-5,TGTGCCAGCAGTTACGCCCGGGACACAGGAAACACCATATATTTT,CASSYARDTGNTIYF
.,.,TRBJ1-1,TRBV5-4,TGTGCCAGCAGCTCAGGGTTAAGGAACACTGAAGCTTTCTTT,CASSSGLRNTEAFF
.,.,TRBJ1-1,TRBV27,TGTGCCAGCAGTCCTTCACGGTATGCTGAAGCTTTCTTT,CASSPSRYAEAFF
TRBD1,.,TRBJ1-4,TRBV28,TGTGCCAGCAGCCTGACCGGGACAGGGGCGGGCGAAAAACTGTTTTTT,CASSLTGTGAGEKLFF
TRBD2,.,TRBJ2-1,TRBV18,TGTGCCAGCTCCCTAGCGGGAGGCAATGAGCAGTTCTTC,CASSLAGGNEQFF
.,.,TRBJ2-7,TRBV7-2,TGTGCCAGCAGCTTAGACGGAGTGCTCGCGAACGAGCAGTACTTC,CASSLDGVLANEQYF
TRBD2,few,TRBJ2-7,TRBV7-9,TGTGCCAGCAGCCAAGTAGCGGGAGGCCACTACGAGCAGTACTTC,CASSQVAGGHYEQYF
TRBD2,.,TRBJ2-3,TRBV9,TGTGCCAGCAGCGTAGGACTAGCGGGAGATACAGATACGCAGTATTTT,CASSVGLAGDTDTQYF
.,.,TRBJ1-1,TRBV6-5,TGTGCCAGCAGCCGAGGGTCTCAGGGGACTGAAGCTTTCTTT,CASSRGSQGTEAFF
TRBD1,.,TRBJ2-5,TRBV3-1/TRBV3-2,TGTGCCAGCAGCCAGAGAACAGGGGGAGAGACCCAGTACTTC,CASSQRTGGETQYF
TRBD1,.,TRBJ1-1,TRBV11-1,TGTGCCAGCAGCTTAGGCACGGACAGGGAGACTGAAGCTTTCTTT,CASSLGTDRETEAFF
.,.,TRBJ1-2,TRBV28,TGTGCCAGCAGTTCCTCCGGGCCGGGGATTTATGGCTACACCTTC,CASSSSGPGIYGYTF
.,.,TRBJ2-2,TRBV12-3/TRBV12-4,TGTGCCAGCAGTTTAACAGGCAACGGGGAGCTGTTTTTT,CASSLTGNGELFF
TRBD1,.,TRBJ1-1,TRBV27,TGTGCCAGCAGTTTAACAGGGGGCTTGGCTTTCTTT,CASSLTGGLAFF
.,few,TRBJ1-3,TRBV9,TGTGCCAGCACAGGGGTAACTGGAAACACCATATATTTT,CASTGVTGNTIYF
TRBD2,.,TRBJ2-7,TRBV5-6,TGTGCCAGCAGCTTGGGACTAGCCGATAGCTCCTACGAGCAGTACTTC,CASSLGLADSSYEQYF
TRBD1,.,TRBJ1-2,TRBV19,TGTGCCAGTAGGGGGGACAGGGATCTTATCGGCTACACCTTC,CASRGDRDLIGYTF
TRBD2,.,TRBJ2-1,TRBV4-2,TGTGCCAGCAGCCGGTGGTTAGCGGGAGAAGGGTACAATGAGCAGTTCTTC,CASSRWLAGEGYNEQFF
.,.,TRBJ2-1,TRBV11-3,TGTGCCAGCAGCTTTAGCGGAGCCGGAAATGAGCAGTTCTTC,CASSFSGAGNEQFF
.,.,TRBJ2-2,TRBV5-4,TGTGCCAGCAGCTTCAGGGTAACCGGGGAGCTGTTTTTT,CASSFRVTGELFF